Listed here are 3 T cell receptor beta chains from one sample, sequenced in a study of blood T cell repertoires in COVID-19. Some clones are missing from TCRdb's copy, which holds only in-frame ones; the method was immunoSEQ multiplex PCR. The table records roughly 230,000 clones, roughly 85% of them present only once. The material sequenced was peripheral blood. These receptors all stem from a man aged 45 to 65 with COVID-19, enrolled during active disease.

This clone occurred once. V and J are TRBV14 and TRBJ1-1, with D possibly being TRBD1 (5 bases). CDR3 length: 17 amino acids. The germline V gene has CDR1 SGHDN and CDR2 FVKESK. The germline V and J ends were trimmed by 5 bases and 3 bases, with 22 bases remaining between them. CDR3 coding DNA: TGTGCCAGCAGCTACCCTACCCCGGGAGCCAGGGACACTGAAGCTTTCTTT. Amino acid sequence: CASSYPTPGARDTEAFF.

This clone was found a few times. V is TRBV15 and J is TRBJ1-6; D might be TRBD1 (5 bases). Germline V gene lookup returns CDR1 LNHNV and CDR2 YYDKDF (reference sequence). CDR3 size: 15 residues. Trimming removed 0 bases from V and 10 bases from J, with 13 bases in between. The CDR3 DNA is TGTGCCACCAGCAGAGATGGGGGGGTCTGGTCACCCCTCCACTTT. Protein: CATSRDGGVWSPLHF.

Of note for this clone: The junction shows a germline mismatch at one end, possibly a read error. This chain's CDR3 is CASRLGQAPYEQYF. The CDR3 DNA is TGCGCCAGCAGATTGGGACAGGCCCCCTACGAGCAGTACTTC. The chain joins TRBV5-1 to TRBJ2-7; TRBD1 aligns across 8 bases. Germline CDR1 reads SGHRS; CDR2 reads YFSETQ. This CDR3 is 14 amino acids long.